A selection of T cell receptor beta chains follows, all from one sample in a study of T cell responses to AZD1222 COVID-19 vaccine. Here immunoSEQ multiplex PCR was the method, and the copy in TCRdb shows in-frame clones only, minus some. In the table there are fewer than 200,000 clones, approximately 90% of which are singletons. Here the sequenced sample was peripheral blood, taken on day 0 of AZD1222 vaccination. The receptors originated from an adult in good health. The CDR3 runs from the conserved cysteine through the conserved F or W. D genes are given only for firm matches. For some rows the clone size is stated as once, few or many, or as a class when expanded; others skip it.

-,18,TRBV5-4,TRBJ1-5,TRBD1,TGTGCCAGCAGCTCCCCCGGGACAGGGGAGGAGAGCAATCAGCCCCAGCATTTT,CASSSPGTGEESNQPQHF
-,13,TRBV6-5,TRBJ2-7,-,TGTGCCAGCAGCGCCTACAGGGGAGGCGAGCAGTACTTC,CASSAYRGGEQYF
-,15,TRBV5-4,TRBJ2-7,TRBD2,TGTGCCAGCAACTCAATGGGACTAGCGGCGAGGGAGCAGTACTTC,CASNSMGLAAREQYF
-,12,TRBV6-5,TRBJ1-1,-,TGTGCCAGCAGTTACGGGCAGGGAGTAGCTTTCTTT,CASSYGQGVAFF
-,15,TRBV5-4,TRBJ1-1,-,TGTGCCAGCAGCTTGGCCGGGGGGGAGTTCGCTGAAGCTTTCTTT,CASSLAGGEFAEAFF
-,16,TRBV6-5,TRBJ1-4,-,TGTGCCAGCAGTTCGGGGATTGGACAGACTAATGAAAAACTGTTTTTT,CASSSGIGQTNEKLFF
-,17,TRBV3-1/TRBV3-2,TRBJ2-6,-,TGTGCCAGCAGCCCCAGAGGTTCCAGCTCTGGGGCCAACGTCCTGACTTTC,CASSPRGSSSGANVLTF
-,18,TRBV5-1,TRBJ2-1,TRBD2,TGCGCCAGCAGCTTGGAACTCGGGACTAGCAGAACGTACAATGAGCAGTTCTTC,CASSLELGTSRTYNEQFF
-,14,TRBV7-2,TRBJ1-2,TRBD1,TGTGCCAGCAGCCCTTGGGACAGCTTCTATGGCTACACCTTC,CASSPWDSFYGYTF
once,18,TRBV4-2,TRBJ1-5,-,TGTGCCAGCAGCCAAGAGGGGACGAGGAAAGGAAGCAATCAGCCCCAGCATTTT,CASSQEGTRKGSNQPQHF
-,13,TRBV29-1,TRBJ2-3,TRBD2,TGCAGTGCCCGACTAGCGGACACAGATACGCAGTATTTT,CSARLADTDTQYF
few,14,TRBV5-1,TRBJ2-7,TRBD2,TGCGCCAGCAGCACCGGGACTAGCGGGTACGAGCAGTACTTC,CASSTGTSGYEQYF
-,15,TRBV5-1,TRBJ1-2,-,TGCGCCAGCAGCCACCGGACGGTTAATTTCTCCGGCTACACCTTC,CASSHRTVNFSGYTF
-,12,TRBV7-8,TRBJ1-2,-,TGTGCCAGCAGCGCTAATCTCGGGCAGGTCACCTTC,CASSANLGQVTF
-,16,TRBV4-2,TRBJ1-2,-,TGTGCCAGCAGCCAAGCTTTGGGAGGGGGATCCCAGGGCTACACCTTC,CASSQALGGGSQGYTF
-,16,TRBV18,TRBJ1-4,-,TGTGCCAGCTCACCAGGAAATACAGCCACTAATGAAAAACTGTTTTTT,CASSPGNTATNEKLFF
-,16,TRBV11-3,TRBJ1-1,-,TGTGCCAGCAGCTTATCCATTCGGAGTATGAACACTGAAGCTTTCTTT,CASSLSIRSMNTEAFF
-,12,TRBV30,TRBJ2-5,-,TGTGCCTGGAGGACTCTCCAAGAGACCCAGTACTTC,CAWRTLQETQYF
-,13,TRBV7-9,TRBJ1-2,-,TGTGCCAGCAGCTTCAATTCGGGCTATGGCTACACCTTC,CASSFNSGYGYTF
-,13,TRBV5-4,TRBJ2-3,-,TGTGCCAGCAGCTTACAGGGAGGAGATACGCAGTATTTT,CASSLQGGDTQYF
once,14,TRBV9,TRBJ2-7,-,TGTGCCAGCAGCGTAGGTACTAGCCGGTACGAGCAGTACTTC,CASSVGTSRYEQYF
-,14,TRBV5-1,TRBJ1-4,-,TGCGCCAGCAGCTGGGGACGGACCTCGGAAAAACTGTTTTTT,CASSWGRTSEKLFF
-,14,TRBV5-1,TRBJ1-2,TRBD1,TGCGCCAGCAGCACGACAGGGGGCCCTTATGGCTACACCTTC,CASSTTGGPYGYTF
-,13,TRBV7-2,TRBJ2-5,-,TGTGCCAGCAGCTCCTCGGTCCGGGAGACCCAGTACTTC,CASSSSVRETQYF
-,15,TRBV5-1,TRBJ1-5,-,TGCGCCAGCAGCTGGGGTGGGGCCGCCAATCAGCCCCAGCATTTT,CASSWGGAANQPQHF
-,13,TRBV6-5,TRBJ1-5,-,TGTGCCAGCAGTTACGAGGGGGGACAGCCCCAGCATTTT,CASSYEGGQPQHF
-,11,TRBV20-1,TRBJ2-1,-,TGCAGTGCTAGAGATGGGAATGAGCAGTTCTTC,CSARDGNEQFF
-,16,TRBV3-1/TRBV3-2,TRBJ1-1,-,TGTGCCAGCAGCCAAGAGAGTGGGGGCTGGAACACTGAAGCTTTCTTT,CASSQESGGWNTEAFF
-,15,TRBV27,TRBJ1-5,TRBD1,TGTGCCAGCAGTTCCCCGGGACAGGGAAATCAGCCCCAGCATTTT,CASSSPGQGNQPQHF
-,15,TRBV5-1,TRBJ2-7,TRBD2,TGCGCCAGCAGCTTGGTAGCGGGAGCCCAAAACGAGCAGTACTTC,CASSLVAGAQNEQYF
-,14,TRBV11-2,TRBJ2-2,TRBD2,TGTGCCATTTTAGCGGGAGGGAACACCGGGGAGCTGTTTTTT,CAILAGGNTGELFF
-,13,TRBV12-3/TRBV12-4,TRBJ1-3,-,TGTGCCAGCAGTTTGGAAACTAGAAACACCATATATTTT,CASSLETRNTIYF
-,15,TRBV30,TRBJ1-5,-,TGTGCCTGGAGTGTAGCCGGTTCCAGCAATCAGCCCCAGCATTTT,CAWSVAGSSNQPQHF
-,18,TRBV27,TRBJ2-7,TRBD1,TGTGCCAGCAGTTTATGGCTTGGGACAGCCCTGAAAGGGGGCGAGCAGTACTTC,CASSLWLGTALKGGEQYF
-,17,TRBV12-2,TRBJ2-2,-,TGTGCAAGTCGCTTAGGCGGGACTAGCGGGAGTAACGGGGAGCTGTTTTTT,CASRLGGTSGSNGELFF
-,14,TRBV6-5,TRBJ2-1,TRBD1,TGTGCCAGCAGGGCCTCGGGACAGGGGACTGAGCAGTTCTTC,CASRASGQGTEQFF
-,13,TRBV19,TRBJ2-3,-,TGTGCCAGTAGCAACAAAGGCACAGATACGCAGTATTTT,CASSNKGTDTQYF
-,15,TRBV11-2,TRBJ1-5,-,TGTGCCAGCAGCTTAGACGGGGTTCCCAATCAGCCCCAGCATTTT,CASSLDGVPNQPQHF
once,14,TRBV14,TRBJ2-1,-,TGTGCCAGCAGCCAAGATTATAGAGGGGATGAGCAGTTCTTC,CASSQDYRGDEQFF
-,16,TRBV9,TRBJ2-2,-,TGTGCCAGCAGCGTAGTCGCGGGGGCCGGTGGCGGGGAGCTGTTTTTT,CASSVVAGAGGGELFF
-,14,TRBV7-2,TRBJ1-2,-,TGTGCCAGCAGCTTAGTTGGGGGCGCGGGGGGCTACACCTTC,CASSLVGGAGGYTF
-,16,TRBV10-2,TRBJ1-2,-,TGCGCCAGCAGTGAGAGAGTCCGGAACAGATCATATGGCTACACCTTC,CASSERVRNRSYGYTF